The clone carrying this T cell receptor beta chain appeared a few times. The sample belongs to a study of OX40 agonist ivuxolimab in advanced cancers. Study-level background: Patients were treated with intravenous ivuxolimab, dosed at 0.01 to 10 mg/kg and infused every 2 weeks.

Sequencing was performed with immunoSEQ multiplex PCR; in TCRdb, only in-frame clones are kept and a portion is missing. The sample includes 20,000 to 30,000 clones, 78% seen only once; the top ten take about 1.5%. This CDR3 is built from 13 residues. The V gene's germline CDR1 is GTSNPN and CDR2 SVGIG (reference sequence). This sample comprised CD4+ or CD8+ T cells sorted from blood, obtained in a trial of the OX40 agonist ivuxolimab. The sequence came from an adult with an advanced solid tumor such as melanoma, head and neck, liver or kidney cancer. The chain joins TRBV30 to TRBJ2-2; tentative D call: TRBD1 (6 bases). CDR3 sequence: CARTGMRTGELFF. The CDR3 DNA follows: TGTGCTCGCACAGGGATGAGAACCGGGGAGCTGTTTTTT.